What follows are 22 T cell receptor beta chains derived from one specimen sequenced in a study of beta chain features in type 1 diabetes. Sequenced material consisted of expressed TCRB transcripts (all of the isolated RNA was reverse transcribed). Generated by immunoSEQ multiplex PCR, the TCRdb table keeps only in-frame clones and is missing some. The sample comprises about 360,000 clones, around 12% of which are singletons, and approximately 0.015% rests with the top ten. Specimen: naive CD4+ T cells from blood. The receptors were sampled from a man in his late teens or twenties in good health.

The CDR3 bases are TGTGCCAGCAGCCCTAACAGACAGATTCAAACCTACGAGCAGTACTTC. Translated: CASSPNRQIQTYEQYF. The chain recombines TRBV11-1 with TRBJ2-7, with D possibly TRBD1 on 5 matching bases. The germline gives CDR1 SGHAT, CDR2 FQDESV (reference sequence). The CDR3 spans 16 residues. With 5 bases removed from V and 2 bases from J, the gap between germline ends came to 19 bases.

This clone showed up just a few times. The CDR3 coding sequence is TGTGCCATCAGGGGACAGCTTTTCAACTATGGCTACACCTTC. Protein product: CAIRGQLFNYGYTF. The chain carries TRBV10-3 and TRBJ1-2; 7 bases map to TRBD1. The CDR3 loop spans 14 amino acids. Trimming took 6 bases from V and 2 from J; bases not matched to a gene: 6. Looked up from germline, CDR1 is ENHRY and CDR2 is SYGVKD.

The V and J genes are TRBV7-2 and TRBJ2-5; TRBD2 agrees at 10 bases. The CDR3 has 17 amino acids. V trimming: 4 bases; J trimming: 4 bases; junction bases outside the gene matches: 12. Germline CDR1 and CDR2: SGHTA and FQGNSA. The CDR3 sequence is CASSSPHLAGEGETQYF. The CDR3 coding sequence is TGTGCCAGCAGCTCACCTCACCTAGCGGGGGAAGGAGAGACCCAGTACTTC.

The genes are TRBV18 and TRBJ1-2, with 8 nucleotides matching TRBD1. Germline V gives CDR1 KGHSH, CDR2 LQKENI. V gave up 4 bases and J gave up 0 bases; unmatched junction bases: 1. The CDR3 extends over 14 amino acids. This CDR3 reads CASSRDRSNYGYTF. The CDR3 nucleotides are TGTGCCAGCTCACGGGACAGGTCTAACTATGGCTACACCTTC. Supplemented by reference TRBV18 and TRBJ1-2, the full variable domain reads NAGVMQNPRHLVRRRGQEARLRCSPMKGHSHVYWYRQLPEEGLKFMVYLQKENIIDESGMPKERFSAEFPKEGPSILRIQQVVRGDSAAYFCASSRDRSNYGYTFGSGTRLTVV.

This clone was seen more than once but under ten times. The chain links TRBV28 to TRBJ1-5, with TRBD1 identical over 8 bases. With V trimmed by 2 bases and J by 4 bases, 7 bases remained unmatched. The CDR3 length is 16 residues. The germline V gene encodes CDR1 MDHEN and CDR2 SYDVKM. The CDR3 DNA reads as TGTGCCAGCAGTTTAACGGACAGGGCGCGGAATCAGCCCCAGCATTTT. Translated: CASSLTDRARNQPQHF.

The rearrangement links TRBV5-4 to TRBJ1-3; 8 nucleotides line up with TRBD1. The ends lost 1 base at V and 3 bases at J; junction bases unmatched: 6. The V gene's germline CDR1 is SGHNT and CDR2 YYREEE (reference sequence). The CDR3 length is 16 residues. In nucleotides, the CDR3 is TGTGCCAGCAGCTTGTGGGCCGGGACAGGTGGAAACACCATATATTTT. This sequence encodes CASSLWAGTGGNTIYF. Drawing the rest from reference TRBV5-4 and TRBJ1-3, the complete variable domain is ETGVTQSPTHLIKTRGQQVTLRCSSQSGHNTVSWYQQALGQGPQFIFQYYREEENGRGNFPPRFSGLQFPNYSSELNVNALELDDSALYLCASSLWAGTGGNTIYFGEGSWLTVV.

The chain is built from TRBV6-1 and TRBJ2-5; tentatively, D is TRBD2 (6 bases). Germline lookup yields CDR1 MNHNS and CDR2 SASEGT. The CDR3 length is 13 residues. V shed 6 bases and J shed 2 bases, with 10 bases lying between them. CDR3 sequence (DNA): TGTGCCAGCAGGGGCGGGGCGCAAGAGACCCAGTACTTC. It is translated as CASRGGAQETQYF.

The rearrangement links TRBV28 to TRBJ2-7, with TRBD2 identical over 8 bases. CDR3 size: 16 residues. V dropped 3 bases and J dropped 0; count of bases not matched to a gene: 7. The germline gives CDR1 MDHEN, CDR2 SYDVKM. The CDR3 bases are TGTGCCAGCAGTTTCGGGGGGGCCTTAAGCTCCTACGAGCAGTACTTC. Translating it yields CASSFGGALSSYEQYF.

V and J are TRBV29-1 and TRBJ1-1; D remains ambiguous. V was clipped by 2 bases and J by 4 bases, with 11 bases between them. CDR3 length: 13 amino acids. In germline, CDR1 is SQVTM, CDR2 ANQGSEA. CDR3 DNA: TGCAGCGTTGAAAGCGGGCCAGGCACTGAAGCTTTCTTT. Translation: CSVESGPGTEAFF.

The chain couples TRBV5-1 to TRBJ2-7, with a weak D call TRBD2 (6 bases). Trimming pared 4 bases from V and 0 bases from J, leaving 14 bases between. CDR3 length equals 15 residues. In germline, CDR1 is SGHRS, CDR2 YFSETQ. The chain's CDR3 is CASSGKRAISYEQYF. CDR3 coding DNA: TGCGCCAGCAGCGGGAAGCGGGCGATCTCCTACGAGCAGTACTTC.

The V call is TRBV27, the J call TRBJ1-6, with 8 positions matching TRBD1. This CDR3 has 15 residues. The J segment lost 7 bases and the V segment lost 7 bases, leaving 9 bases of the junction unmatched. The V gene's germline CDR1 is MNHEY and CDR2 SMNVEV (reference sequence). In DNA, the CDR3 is TGTGCCAGCACTCCAGGGGGCGCGTGGAATTCACCCCTCCACTTT. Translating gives CASTPGGAWNSPLHF.

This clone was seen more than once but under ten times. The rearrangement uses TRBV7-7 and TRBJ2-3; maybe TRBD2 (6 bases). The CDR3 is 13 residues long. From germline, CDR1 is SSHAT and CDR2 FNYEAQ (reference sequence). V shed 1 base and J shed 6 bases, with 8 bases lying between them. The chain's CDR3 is CASSLVLADTQYF. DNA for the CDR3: TGTGCCAGCAGCTTAGTCCTAGCGGATACGCAGTATTTT. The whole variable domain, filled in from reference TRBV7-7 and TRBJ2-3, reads GAGVSQSPRYKVTKRGQDVTLRCDPISSHATLYWYQQALGQGPEFLTYFNYEAQPDKSGLPSDRFSAERPEGSISTLTIQRTEQRDSAMYRCASSLVLADTQYFGPGTRLTVL.

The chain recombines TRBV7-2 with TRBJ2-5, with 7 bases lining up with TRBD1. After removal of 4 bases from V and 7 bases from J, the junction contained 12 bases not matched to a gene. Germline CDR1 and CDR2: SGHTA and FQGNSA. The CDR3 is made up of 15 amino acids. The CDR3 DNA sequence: TGTGCCAGCAGCTCGGGGACAGACCGCCGGGTGACCCAGTACTTC. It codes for CASSSGTDRRVTQYF.

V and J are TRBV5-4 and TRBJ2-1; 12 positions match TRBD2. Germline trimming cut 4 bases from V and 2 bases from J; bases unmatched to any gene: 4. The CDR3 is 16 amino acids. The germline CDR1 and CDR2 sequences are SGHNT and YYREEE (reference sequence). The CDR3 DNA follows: TGTGCCAGCAGCCCACGGACTAGCGGGGCCTACAATGAGCAGTTCTTC. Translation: CASSPRTSGAYNEQFF.

The CDR3, as DNA: TGTGCCAGCAGCTTAGGGACAGCAACCTACGAGCAGTACTTC. Its translation is CASSLGTATYEQYF. The chain carries TRBV7-2 and TRBJ2-7; tentative D call: TRBD1 (6 bases). The length of the CDR3 is 14 residues. V was cut by 1 base and J by 2 bases, with 9 bases left in between. CDR1 is SGHTA and CDR2 is FQGNSA in the germline V gene.

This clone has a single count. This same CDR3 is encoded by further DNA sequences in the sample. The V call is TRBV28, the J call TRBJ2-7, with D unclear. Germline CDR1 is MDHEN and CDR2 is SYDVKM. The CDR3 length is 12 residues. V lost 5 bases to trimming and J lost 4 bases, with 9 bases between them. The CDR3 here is CASSLGGYEQYF. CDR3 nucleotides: TGTGCCAGCAGTCTAGGTGGGTACGAGCAGTACTTC.

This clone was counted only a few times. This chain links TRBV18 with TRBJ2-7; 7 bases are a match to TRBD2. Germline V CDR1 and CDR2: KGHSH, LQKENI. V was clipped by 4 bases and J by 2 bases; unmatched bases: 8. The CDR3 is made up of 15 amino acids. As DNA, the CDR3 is TGTGCCAGCTCACGGGGGAGCGGGGAAGCCTACGAGCAGTACTTC. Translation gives CASSRGSGEAYEQYF.

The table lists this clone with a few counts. The DNA for the CDR3 is TGTGCCAGTAGTGCAAGACAGGGCCCGTTCGAGCAGTACTTC. Its translation is CASSARQGPFEQYF. This chain links TRBV19 with TRBJ2-7; 7 positions match TRBD1. Germline V gene sequence: CDR1 LNHDA, CDR2 SQIVND (reference sequence). J lost 6 bases, V lost 5 bases, and 10 bases had no gene match. The CDR3 has 14 residues.

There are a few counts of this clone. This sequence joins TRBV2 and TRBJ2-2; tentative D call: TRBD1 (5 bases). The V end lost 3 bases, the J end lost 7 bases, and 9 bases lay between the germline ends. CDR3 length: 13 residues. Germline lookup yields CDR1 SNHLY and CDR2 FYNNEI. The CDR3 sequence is CASSEGLGGELFF. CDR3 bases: TGTGCCAGCAGTGAGGGGCTAGGCGGGGAGCTGTTTTTT.

CDR3 in amino acids: CASSPLGLAGRQETQYF. CDR3 sequence (DNA): TGTGCCAGCAGTCCTCTCGGACTAGCGGGGCGACAAGAGACCCAGTACTTC. The gene calls are TRBV28 and TRBJ2-5; 12 nucleotides line up with TRBD2. CDR3 length equals 17 residues. Germline CDR1 MDHEN, CDR2 SYDVKM. J lost 2 bases, V lost 5 bases, and 9 bases had no gene match.

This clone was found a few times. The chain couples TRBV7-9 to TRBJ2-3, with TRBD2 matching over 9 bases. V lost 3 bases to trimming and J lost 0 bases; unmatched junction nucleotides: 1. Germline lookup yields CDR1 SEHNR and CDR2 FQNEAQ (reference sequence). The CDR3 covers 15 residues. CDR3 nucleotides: TGTGCCAGCAGCTTTAGCGGGAGAAGCACAGATACGCAGTATTTT. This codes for CASSFSGRSTDTQYF.

The CDR3 sequence: CASSLVSNSLSNQPQHF. Here the CDR3 DNA reads TGTGCCAGCAGCTTAGTGAGCAATAGTCTTAGCAATCAGCCCCAGCATTTT. The V and J genes are TRBV7-2 and TRBJ1-5; D is undetermined. Germline V gene sequence: CDR1 SGHTA, CDR2 FQGNSA. The germline V and J ends were trimmed by 1 base and 0 bases, with 13 bases remaining between them. This CDR3 is built from 17 residues. The full variable domain, its missing parts supplied by reference TRBV7-2 and TRBJ1-5, is GAGVSQSPSNKVTEKGKDVELRCDPISGHTALYWYRQSLGQGLEFLIYFQGNSAPDKSGLPSDRFSAERTGGSVSTLTIQRTQQEDSAVYLCASSLVSNSLSNQPQHFGDGTRLSIL.